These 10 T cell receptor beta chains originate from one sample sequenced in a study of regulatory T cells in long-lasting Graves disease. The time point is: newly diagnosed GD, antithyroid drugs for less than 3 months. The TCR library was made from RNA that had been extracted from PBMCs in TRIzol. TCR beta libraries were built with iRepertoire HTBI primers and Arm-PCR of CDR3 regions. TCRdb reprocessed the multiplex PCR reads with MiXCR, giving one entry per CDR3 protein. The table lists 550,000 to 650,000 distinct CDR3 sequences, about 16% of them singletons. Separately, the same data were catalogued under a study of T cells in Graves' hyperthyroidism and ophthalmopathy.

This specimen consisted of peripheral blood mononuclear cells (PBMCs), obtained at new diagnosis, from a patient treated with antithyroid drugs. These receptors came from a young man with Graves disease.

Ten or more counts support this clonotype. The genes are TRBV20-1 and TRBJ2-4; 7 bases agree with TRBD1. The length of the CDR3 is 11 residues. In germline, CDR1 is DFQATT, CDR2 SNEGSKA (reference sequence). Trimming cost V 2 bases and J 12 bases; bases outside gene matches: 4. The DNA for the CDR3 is TGCAGTGCTAGATGGGCAGGGGGTCAGTACTTC. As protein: CSARWAGGQYF.

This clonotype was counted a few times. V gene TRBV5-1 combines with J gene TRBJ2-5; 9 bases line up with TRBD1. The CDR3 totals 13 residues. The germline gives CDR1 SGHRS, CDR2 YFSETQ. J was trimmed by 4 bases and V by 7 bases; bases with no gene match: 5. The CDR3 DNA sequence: TGCGCCAGCGGACCGACAGGGGGAGAGACCCAGTACTTC. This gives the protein CASGPTGGETQYF.

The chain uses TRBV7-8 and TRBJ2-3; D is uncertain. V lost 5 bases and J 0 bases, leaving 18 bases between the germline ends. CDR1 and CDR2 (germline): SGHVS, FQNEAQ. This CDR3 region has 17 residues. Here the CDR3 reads CASSPKVLLSSTDTQYF. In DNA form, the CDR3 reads TGTGCCAGCAGCCCTAAAGTATTACTATCTAGCACAGATACGCAGTATTTT. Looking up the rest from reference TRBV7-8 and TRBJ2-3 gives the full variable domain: GAGVSQSPRYKVAKRGQDVALRCDPISGHVSLFWYQQALGQGPEFLTYFQNEAQLDKSGLPSDRFFAERPEGSVSTLKIQRTQQEDSAVYLCASSPKVLLSSTDTQYFGPGTRLTVL.

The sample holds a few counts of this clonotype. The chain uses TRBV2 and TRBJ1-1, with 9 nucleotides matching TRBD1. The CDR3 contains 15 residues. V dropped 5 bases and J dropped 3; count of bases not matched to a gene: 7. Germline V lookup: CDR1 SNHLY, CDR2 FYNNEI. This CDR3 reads CASSTGTGYDTEAFF. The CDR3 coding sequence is TGTGCCAGCAGTACCGGGACAGGGTATGACACTGAAGCTTTCTTT.

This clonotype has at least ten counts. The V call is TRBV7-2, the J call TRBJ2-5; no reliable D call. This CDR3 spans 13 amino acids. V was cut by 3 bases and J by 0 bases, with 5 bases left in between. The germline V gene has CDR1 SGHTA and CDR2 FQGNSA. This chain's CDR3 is CASSLANQETQYF. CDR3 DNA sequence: TGTGCCAGCAGCTTGGCTAACCAAGAGACCCAGTACTTC.

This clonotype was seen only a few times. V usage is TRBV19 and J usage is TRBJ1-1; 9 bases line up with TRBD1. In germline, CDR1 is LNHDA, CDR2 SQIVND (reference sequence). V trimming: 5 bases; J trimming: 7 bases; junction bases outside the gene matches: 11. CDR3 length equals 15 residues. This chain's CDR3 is CASSADRGTILEAFF. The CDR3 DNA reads TGTGCCAGTAGTGCCGACAGGGGGACCATCCTTGAAGCTTTCTTT.

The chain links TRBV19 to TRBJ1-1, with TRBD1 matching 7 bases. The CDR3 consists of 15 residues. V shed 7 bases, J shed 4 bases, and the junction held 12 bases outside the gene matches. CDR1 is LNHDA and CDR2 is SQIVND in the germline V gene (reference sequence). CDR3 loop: CASTLMKGAGTEAFF. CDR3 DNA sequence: TGTGCCAGTACCCTCATGAAGGGGGCGGGCACTGAAGCTTTCTTT.

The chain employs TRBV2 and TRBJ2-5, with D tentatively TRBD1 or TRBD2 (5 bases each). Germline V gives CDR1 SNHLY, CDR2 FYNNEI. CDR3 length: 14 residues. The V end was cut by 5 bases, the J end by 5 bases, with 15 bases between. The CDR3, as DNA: TGTGCCAGCAGTCCGGGACCACCTGGGGAGACCCAGTACTTC. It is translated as CASSPGPPGETQYF.

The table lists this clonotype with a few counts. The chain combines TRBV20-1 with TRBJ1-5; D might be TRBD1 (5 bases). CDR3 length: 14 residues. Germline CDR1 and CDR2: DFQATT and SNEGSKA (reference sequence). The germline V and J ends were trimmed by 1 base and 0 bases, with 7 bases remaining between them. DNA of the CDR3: TGCAGTGCTAGAGGGGACCCTAGCAATCAGCCCCAGCATTTT. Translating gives CSARGDPSNQPQHF.

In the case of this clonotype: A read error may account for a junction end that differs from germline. CDR3 DNA sequence: TGTGCCAGCAGGGGGGGGGGGCGCCCCGCGTTT. Protein sequence: CASRGGGRPAF. The genes are TRBV7-9 and TRBJ1-1; TRBD1 is a possible D gene (6 bases). There are 11 residues in the CDR3. In germline, CDR1 is SEHNR, CDR2 FQNEAQ (reference sequence). Based on the CDR3 plus reference TRBV7-9 and TRBJ1-1, the full variable domain is DTGVSQNPRHKITKRGQNVTFRCDPISEHNRLYWYRQTLGQGPEFLTYFQNEAQLEKSRLLSDRFSAERPKGSFSTLEIQRTEQGDSAMYLCASRGGGRPAFGQGTRLTVV.